This TCR beta chain originates from a study of CD8 T cells in Susac syndrome. The CDR3 is made up of 15 amino acids. The V end lost 3 bases, the J end lost 4 bases, and 10 bases lay between the germline ends. The V gene's germline CDR1 is MGHDK and CDR2 SYGVNS. An amount of RNA that ranged from roughly 0.45 to 1 ug was reverse transcribed with random hexamers. TCRdb used MiXCR to reprocess the immunoSEQ multiplex PCR reads, holding one entry per CDR3 protein. The sample lists 200,000 to 250,000 distinct CDR3 sequences; around 93% were seen once. This clonotype was seen once. This rearrangement joins TRBV25-1 to TRBJ2-6; D ambiguous. Sequences were obtained from CD4+ T cells from PBMCs. This TCR derives from a human donor with multiple sclerosis. CDR3 coding DNA: TGTGCCAGCAGTGAGTTCCGGGCCGGGGCCAACGTCCTGACTTTC. Amino acid sequence: CASSEFRAGANVLTF.